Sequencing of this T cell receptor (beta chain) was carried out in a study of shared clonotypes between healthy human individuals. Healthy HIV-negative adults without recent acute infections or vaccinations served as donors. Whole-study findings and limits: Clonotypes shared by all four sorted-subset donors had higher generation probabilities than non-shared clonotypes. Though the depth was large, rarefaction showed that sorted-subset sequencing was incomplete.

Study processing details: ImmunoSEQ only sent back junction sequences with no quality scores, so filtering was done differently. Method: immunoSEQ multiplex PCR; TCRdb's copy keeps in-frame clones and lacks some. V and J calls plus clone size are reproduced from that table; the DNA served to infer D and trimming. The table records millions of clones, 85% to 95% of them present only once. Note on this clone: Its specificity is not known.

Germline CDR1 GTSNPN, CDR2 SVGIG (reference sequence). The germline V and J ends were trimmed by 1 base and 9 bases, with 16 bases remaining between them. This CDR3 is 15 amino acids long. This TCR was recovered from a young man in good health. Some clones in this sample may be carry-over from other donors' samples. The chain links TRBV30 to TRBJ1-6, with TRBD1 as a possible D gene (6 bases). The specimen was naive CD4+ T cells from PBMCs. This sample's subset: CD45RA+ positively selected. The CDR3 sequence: CAWSGLGPRGSPLHF. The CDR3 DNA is TGTGCCTGGAGTGGATTAGGCCCCAGGGGTTCACCCCTCCACTTT.